This T cell receptor beta chain is drawn from a study of PD-1 blockade in classical Hodgkin lymphoma. To note about this clone: Its antigen is not known.

Study-wide findings and caveats: According to reports, newly diagnosed patients had lower baseline TCR diversity than healthy donors, and relapsed/refractory patients had lower baseline TCR diversity still. Differences between repertoires have undefined causes, possibly disease activity or prior therapy.

Documented time point: newly diagnosed, previously untreated cHL patient sample. Looked up from germline, CDR1 is ENHRY and CDR2 is SYGVKD. The CDR3 consists of 15 residues. V was clipped by 4 bases and J by 6 bases; unmatched bases: 9. Using immunoSEQ multiplex PCR, the repertoire was profiled, and TCRdb retains in-frame clones only, with some absent. The sample includes fewer than 35,000 clones, 90% to 95% seen only once; the top ten take about 2.3%. The sequenced sample was peripheral blood mononuclear cells (PBMCs). The chain uses TRBV10-3 and TRBJ1-2, with 9 bases matching TRBD1. This sequence originates from a human donor with classical Hodgkin lymphoma. The chain's CDR3 is CAISGSTGGKDGYTF. Written as DNA, the CDR3 is TGTGCCATCAGTGGGTCGACAGGGGGGAAGGATGGCTACACCTTC.